This T cell receptor (beta chain) emerged from a study of blood T cell repertoires in COVID-19. Study information: The United States, Italy and Spain provided the acute and convalescent COVID-19 samples. PBMCs, B-cell-depleted T cells, or T cells were the source of the cDNA or gDNA that made up the material.

Original analysis: Scientists estimated how many nucleated cells there were by amplifying reference gene primers. Clones were sequenced by immunoSEQ multiplex PCR, and TCRdb holds only the in-frame ones, with some missing. Clone size and the V and J calls come from that table; the DNA yielded D and trimming. The sample contains nearly 50,000 clones, around 87% of which appear only once. V was pared by 5 bases and J by 5 bases, with 10 bases of the junction left unmatched. Germline V CDR1 and CDR2: MDHEN, SYDVKM. This CDR3 spans 17 amino acids. The sample comprised peripheral blood. The genes are TRBV28 and TRBJ1-6; 9 positions match TRBD1. The clonotype comes from a man aged 35-49 years with active COVID-19. Written as DNA, the CDR3 is TGTGCCAGCAGTACTCCCTCGGACAGGGGAAATAATTCACCCCTCCACTTT. Translation: CASSTPSDRGNNSPLHF.